The rows below give T cell receptor beta chains drawn from one sample of a study of cytomegalovirus exposure and HLA in healthy donors. Generated by immunoSEQ multiplex PCR, the TCRdb table keeps only in-frame clones and is missing some. This sample has 150,000 to 200,000 clones, with roughly 85% found just once. Specimen: PBMCs. The origin of the receptors is a woman aged 40 to 55 in good health and CMV-seronegative. CDR3s include the opening cysteine and the closing phenylalanine or tryptophan. A D gene is named only where the DNA matches it firmly. A row's size may be missing; if present it is once, few, many or a size class.

DNA | CDR3 | D | length | V | size | J
TGCGCCAGCAGCCCCATAGAGGGGGAGGGGACTGAAGCTTTCTTT | CASSPIEGEGTEAFF | . | 15 | TRBV5-1 | many | TRBJ1-1
TGTGCCAGCAGCTTGGAGTCGTACATGGGAGCGGAGGGGGGCTACACCTTC | CASSLESYMGAEGGYTF | . | 17 | TRBV5-6 | . | TRBJ1-2
TGTGCCACCGGTACTACAGGGACGTTGCCCACAGATACGCAGTATTTT | CATGTTGTLPTDTQYF | . | 16 | TRBV15 | few | TRBJ2-3
TGTGCCGCCGGCGGACAGGGGTCGAATGGCTACACCTTC | CAAGGQGSNGYTF | TRBD1 | 13 | TRBV27 | . | TRBJ1-2
TGTGCCAGCACCCGACAGGGTGTATCGGCTGAAGCTTTCTTT | CASTRQGVSAEAFF | TRBD1 | 14 | TRBV9 | . | TRBJ1-1
TGTGCCAGCAGTTTCCTCGGGACAGGGTCGTTCGAAAAACTGTTTTTT | CASSFLGTGSFEKLFF | TRBD1 | 16 | TRBV27 | few | TRBJ1-4
TGTGCCAGCAGCTTGGATGCGGGTAGAGACACTGAAGCTTTCTTT | CASSLDAGRDTEAFF | . | 15 | TRBV5-4 | . | TRBJ1-1
TGCAGCGTTGAGATTATCGCAGGGGGCTATGGCTACACCTTC | CSVEIIAGGYGYTF | TRBD1 | 14 | TRBV29-1 | . | TRBJ1-2
TGTGCCAGCAGCCGTTCAGGCGGGGGGGACTACGAGCAGTACTTC | CASSRSGGGDYEQYF | TRBD2 | 15 | TRBV7-9 | . | TRBJ2-7
TGTGCCAGCAGTTTACCAGGGTCTGGAAACACCATATATTTT | CASSLPGSGNTIYF | . | 14 | TRBV25-1 | once | TRBJ1-3